The sequence of this T cell receptor (beta chain) was determined in a study of T cell responses to AZD1222 COVID-19 vaccine. The CDR3 runs to 15 residues. Germline V gene data show CDR1 as MNHEY and CDR2 as SVGAGI. V shed 6 bases and J 3 bases; nucleotides not matched to a gene: 8. The assay was immunoSEQ multiplex PCR, and TCRdb's table has in-frame clones only and misses some. The data show fewer than 85,000 clones, with around 90% seen just once and 4.2% held by the top ten. The chain uses TRBV6-5 and TRBJ1-5; TRBD1 matches at 7 bases. The source material was peripheral blood, sampled on day 0 of AZD1222 vaccination. This sequence originates from an adult in good health. The CDR3 sequence is CASSRDSNLNQPQHF. The CDR3, as DNA: TGTGCCAGCAGCCGGGACAGCAACCTCAATCAGCCCCAGCATTTT.